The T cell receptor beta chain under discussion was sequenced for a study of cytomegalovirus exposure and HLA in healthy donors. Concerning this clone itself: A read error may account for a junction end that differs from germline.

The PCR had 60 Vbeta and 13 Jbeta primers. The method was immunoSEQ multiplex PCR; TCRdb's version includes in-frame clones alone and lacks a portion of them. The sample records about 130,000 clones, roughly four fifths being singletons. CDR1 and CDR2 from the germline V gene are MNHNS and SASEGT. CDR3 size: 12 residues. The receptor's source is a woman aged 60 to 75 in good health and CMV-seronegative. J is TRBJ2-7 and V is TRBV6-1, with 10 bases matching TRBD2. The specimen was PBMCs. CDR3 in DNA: TGTGCCAGCAGTGAGGGCCAGCGGGGGGGGCGGTTC. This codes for CASSEGQRGGRF.